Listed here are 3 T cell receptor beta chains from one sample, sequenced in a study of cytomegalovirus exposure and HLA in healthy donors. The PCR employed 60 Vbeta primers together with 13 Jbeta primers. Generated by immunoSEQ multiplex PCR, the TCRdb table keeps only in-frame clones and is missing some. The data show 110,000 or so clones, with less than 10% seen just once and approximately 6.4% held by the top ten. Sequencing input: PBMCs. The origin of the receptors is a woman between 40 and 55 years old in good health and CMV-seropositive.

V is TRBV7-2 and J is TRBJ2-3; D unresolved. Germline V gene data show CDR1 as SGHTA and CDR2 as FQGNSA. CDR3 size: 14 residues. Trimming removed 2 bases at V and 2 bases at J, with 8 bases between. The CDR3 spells CASSLHRYTDTQYF. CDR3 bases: TGTGCCAGCAGCTTACACCGCTACACAGATACGCAGTATTTT.

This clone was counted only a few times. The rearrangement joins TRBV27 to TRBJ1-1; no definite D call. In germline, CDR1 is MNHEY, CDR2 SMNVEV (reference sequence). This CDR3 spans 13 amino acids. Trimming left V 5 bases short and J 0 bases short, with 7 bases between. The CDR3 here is CASSGLLNTEAFF. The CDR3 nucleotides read TGTGCCAGCAGTGGCTTATTGAACACTGAAGCTTTCTTT.

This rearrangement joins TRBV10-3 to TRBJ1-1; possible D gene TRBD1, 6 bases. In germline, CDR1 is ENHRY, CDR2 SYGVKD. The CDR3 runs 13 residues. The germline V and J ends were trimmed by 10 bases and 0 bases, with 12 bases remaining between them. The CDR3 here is CATTSGVNTEAFF. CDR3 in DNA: TGTGCCACAACTTCAGGGGTGAACACTGAAGCTTTCTTT.